Sequencing of this T cell receptor (beta chain) was carried out in a study of OX40 agonist ivuxolimab in advanced cancers. The wider study: Six ivuxolimab dose levels, 0.01 to 10 mg/kg, were given intravenously every 2 weeks. Dose-escalation patients' cancers were hepatocellular carcinoma, melanoma, renal cell or head and neck cancer.

CDR3 size: 15 residues. Germline V lookup: CDR1 SGHRS, CDR2 YFSETQ. The junction had 10 bases not matched to a gene; V was cut back by 6 bases and J by 4 bases. Profiling relied on immunoSEQ multiplex PCR, and the TCRdb table lists in-frame clones only, not all of them. Among fewer than 100,000 clones listed, just over 90% were seen once. This sequence originates from an adult with an advanced solid tumor such as melanoma, head and neck, liver or kidney cancer. The sample was CD4+ or CD8+ T cells sorted from blood, taken in a trial of the OX40 agonist ivuxolimab. The V call is TRBV5-1, the J call TRBJ2-5; 9 nucleotides match TRBD1. The CDR3, as DNA: TGCGCCAGCAATTCCGGTGGACAGGGGCCAGAGACCCAGTACTTC. It yields the protein CASNSGGQGPETQYF.